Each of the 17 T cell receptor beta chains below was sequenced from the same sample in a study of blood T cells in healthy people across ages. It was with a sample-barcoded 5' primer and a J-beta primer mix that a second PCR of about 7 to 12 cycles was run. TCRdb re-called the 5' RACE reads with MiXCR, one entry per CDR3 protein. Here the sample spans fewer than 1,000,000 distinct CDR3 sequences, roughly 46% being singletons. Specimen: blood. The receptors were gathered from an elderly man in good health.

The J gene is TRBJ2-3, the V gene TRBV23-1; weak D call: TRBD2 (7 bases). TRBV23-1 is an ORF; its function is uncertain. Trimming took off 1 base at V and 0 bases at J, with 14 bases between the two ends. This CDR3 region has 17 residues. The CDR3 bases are TGCGCCAGCAGTCAATTATGGGGGGGCAAAAGCACAGATACGCAGTATTTT. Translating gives CASSQLWGGKSTDTQYF.

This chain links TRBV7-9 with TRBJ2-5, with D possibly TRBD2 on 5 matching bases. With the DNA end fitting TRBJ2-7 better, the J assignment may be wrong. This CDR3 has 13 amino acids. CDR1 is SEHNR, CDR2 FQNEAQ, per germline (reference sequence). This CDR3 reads CASSPADYGEQYF. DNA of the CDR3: TGTGCCAGCAGCCCAGCTGACTATGGCGAGCAGTACTTC.

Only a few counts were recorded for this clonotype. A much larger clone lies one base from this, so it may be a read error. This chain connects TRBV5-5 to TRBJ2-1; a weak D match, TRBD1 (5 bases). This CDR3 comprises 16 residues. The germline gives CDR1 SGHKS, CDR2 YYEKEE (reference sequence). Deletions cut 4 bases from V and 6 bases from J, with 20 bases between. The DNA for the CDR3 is TGTGCCAGCAGCCCCGAAGGGGCCCGTGCCCCCAATGAGCAGTTCTTC. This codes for CASSPEGARAPNEQFF.

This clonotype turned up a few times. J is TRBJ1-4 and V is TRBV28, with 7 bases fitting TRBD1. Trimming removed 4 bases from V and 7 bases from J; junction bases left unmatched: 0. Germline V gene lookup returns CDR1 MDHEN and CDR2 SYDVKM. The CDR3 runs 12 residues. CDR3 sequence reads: CASSSGGEKLFF. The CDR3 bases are TGTGCCAGCAGTTCAGGGGGTGAAAAACTGTTTTTT.

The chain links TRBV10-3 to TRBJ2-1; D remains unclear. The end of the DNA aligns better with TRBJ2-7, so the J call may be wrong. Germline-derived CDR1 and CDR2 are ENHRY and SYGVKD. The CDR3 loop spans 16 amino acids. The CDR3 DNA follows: TGTGCCATCAGTGAAAACGGACCGGGCTCCTACAATGAGCAGTACTTC. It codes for CAISENGPGSYNEQYF.

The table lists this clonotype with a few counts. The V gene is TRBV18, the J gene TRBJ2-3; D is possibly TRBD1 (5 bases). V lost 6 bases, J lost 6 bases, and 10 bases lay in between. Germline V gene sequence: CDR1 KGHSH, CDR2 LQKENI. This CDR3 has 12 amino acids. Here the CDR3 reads CASSLQADTQYF. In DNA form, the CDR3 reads TGTGCCAGCTCCCTACAGGCGGATACGCAGTATTTT.

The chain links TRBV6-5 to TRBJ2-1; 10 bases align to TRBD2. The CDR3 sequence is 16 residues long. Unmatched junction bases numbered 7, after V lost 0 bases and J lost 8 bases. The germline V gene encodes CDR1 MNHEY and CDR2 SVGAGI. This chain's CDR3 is CASSYSTTSGQDEQFF. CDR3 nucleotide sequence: TGTGCCAGCAGTTACTCGACGACTAGCGGGCAAGATGAGCAGTTCTTC.

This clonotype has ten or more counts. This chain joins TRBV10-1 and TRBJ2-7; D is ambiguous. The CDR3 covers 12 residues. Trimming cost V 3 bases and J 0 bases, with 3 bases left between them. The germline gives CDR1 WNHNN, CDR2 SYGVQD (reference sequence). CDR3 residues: CASSESSYEQYF. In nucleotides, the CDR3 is TGCGCCAGCAGTGAATCCTCCTACGAGCAGTACTTC.

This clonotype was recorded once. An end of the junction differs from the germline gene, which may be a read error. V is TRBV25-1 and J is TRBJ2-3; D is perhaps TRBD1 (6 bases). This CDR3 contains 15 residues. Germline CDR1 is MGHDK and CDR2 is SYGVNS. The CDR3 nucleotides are TGTGCCAGCAGTATGACAGGAATGAGCACAGATACACAGTATTTT. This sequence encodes CASSMTGMSTDTQYF. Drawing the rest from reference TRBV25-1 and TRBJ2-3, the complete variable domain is EADIYQTPRYLVIGTGKKITLECSQTMGHDKMYWYQQDPGMELHLIHYSYGVNSTEKGDLSSESTVSRIRTEHFPLTLESARPSHTSQYLCASSMTGMSTDTQYFGPGTRLTVL.

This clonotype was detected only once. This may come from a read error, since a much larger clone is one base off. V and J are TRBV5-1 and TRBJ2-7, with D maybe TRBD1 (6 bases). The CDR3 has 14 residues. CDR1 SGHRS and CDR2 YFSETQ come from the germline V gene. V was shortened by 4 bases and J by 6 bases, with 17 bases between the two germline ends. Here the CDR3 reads CASSVDAVQGEQYF. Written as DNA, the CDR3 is TGCGCCAGCAGCGTGGATGCAGTACAGGGCGAGCAGTACTTC.

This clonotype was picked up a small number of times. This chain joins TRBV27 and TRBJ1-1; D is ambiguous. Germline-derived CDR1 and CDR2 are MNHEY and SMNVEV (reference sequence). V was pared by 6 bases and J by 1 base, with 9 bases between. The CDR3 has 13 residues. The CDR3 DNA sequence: TGTGCCAGCAGCGAAGGTCGGAACACTGAAGCTTTCTTT. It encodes CASSEGRNTEAFF.

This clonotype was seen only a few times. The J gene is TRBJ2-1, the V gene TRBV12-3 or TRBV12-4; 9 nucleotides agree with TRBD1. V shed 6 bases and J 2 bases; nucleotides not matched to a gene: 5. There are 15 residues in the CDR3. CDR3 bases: TGTGCCAGCAGACCCGGGACAGGGACCTACAATGAGCAGTTCTTC. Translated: CASRPGTGTYNEQFF.

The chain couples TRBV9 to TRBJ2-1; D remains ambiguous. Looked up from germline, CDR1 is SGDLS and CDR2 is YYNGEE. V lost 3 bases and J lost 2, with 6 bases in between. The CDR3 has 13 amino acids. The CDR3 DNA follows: TGTGCCAGCAGCGCCACCCCCTACAATGAGCAGTTCTTC. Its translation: CASSATPYNEQFF.

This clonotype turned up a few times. CDR3 amino acids: CAWDRGGETQYF. CDR3 DNA sequence: TGTGCCTGGGACAGGGGAGGGGAGACCCAGTACTTC. The chain uses TRBV30 and TRBJ2-5; D perhaps matches TRBD1 (8 bases). Germline CDR1 is GTSNPN and CDR2 is SVGIG (reference sequence). V lost 5 bases and J 5 bases, leaving 12 bases between the germline ends. The CDR3 covers 12 residues.

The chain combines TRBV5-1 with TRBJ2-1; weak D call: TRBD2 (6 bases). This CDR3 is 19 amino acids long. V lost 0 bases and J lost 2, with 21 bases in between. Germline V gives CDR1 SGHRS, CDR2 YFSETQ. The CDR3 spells CASSLGGWGSGITYNEQFF. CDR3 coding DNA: TGCGCCAGCAGCTTGGGAGGGTGGGGTAGCGGAATCACCTACAATGAGCAGTTCTTC. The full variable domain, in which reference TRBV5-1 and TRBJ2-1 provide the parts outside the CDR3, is KAGVTQTPRYLIKTRGQQVTLSCSPISGHRSVSWYQQTPGQGLQFLFEYFSETQRNKGNFPGRFSGRQFSNSRSEMNVSTLELGDSALYLCASSLGGWGSGITYNEQFFGPGTRLTVL.

Written as DNA, the CDR3 is TGTGCCAGCAGAACGACAGGGAAGAGAGTCTACGAGCAGTACTTC. This translates into CASRTTGKRVYEQYF. The chain carries TRBV6-6 and TRBJ2-7; TRBD1 matches 7 bases. The CDR3 totals 15 residues. Germline V gives CDR1 MNHNY, CDR2 SVGAGI (reference sequence). The V and J ends lost 6 bases and 3 bases, in that order; junction bases with no gene match: 11.

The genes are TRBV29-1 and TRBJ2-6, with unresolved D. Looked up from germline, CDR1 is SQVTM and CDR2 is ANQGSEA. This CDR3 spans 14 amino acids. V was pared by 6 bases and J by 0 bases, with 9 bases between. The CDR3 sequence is CSVESDSGANVLTF. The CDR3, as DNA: TGCAGCGTGGAGAGTGACTCTGGGGCCAACGTCCTGACTTTC.